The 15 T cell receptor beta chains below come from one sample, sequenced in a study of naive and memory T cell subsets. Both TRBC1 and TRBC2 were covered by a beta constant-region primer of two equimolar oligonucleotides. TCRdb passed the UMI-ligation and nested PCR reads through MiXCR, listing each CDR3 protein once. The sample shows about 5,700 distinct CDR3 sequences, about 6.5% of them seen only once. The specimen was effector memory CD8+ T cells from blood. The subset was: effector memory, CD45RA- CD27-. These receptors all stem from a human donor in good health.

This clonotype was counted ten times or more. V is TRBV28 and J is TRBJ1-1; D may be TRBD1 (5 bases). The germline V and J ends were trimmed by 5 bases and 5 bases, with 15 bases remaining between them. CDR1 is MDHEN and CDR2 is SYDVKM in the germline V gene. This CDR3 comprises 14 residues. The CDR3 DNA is TGTGCCAGCAGTGCTAAGGTGGGGGGGACTGAAGCTTTCTTT. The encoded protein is CASSAKVGGTEAFF.

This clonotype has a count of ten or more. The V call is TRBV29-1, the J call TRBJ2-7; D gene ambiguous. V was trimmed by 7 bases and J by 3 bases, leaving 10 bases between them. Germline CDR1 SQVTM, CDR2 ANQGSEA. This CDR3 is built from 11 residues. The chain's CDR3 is CSAGPDYEQYF. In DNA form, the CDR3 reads TGCAGCGCTGGGCCAGACTACGAGCAGTACTTC.

The CDR3: CASSYSAGTYASNEKLFF. CDR3 coding DNA: TGTGCCAGCAGTTACTCCGCAGGCACCTACGCGTCAAATGAAAAACTGTTTTTT. The chain carries TRBV6-5 and TRBJ1-4; no definite D call. CDR1 and CDR2 (germline): MNHEY, SVGAGI. The CDR3 spans 18 residues. Trimming shortened V by 0 bases and J by 5 bases, and 19 bases separated the two germline ends.

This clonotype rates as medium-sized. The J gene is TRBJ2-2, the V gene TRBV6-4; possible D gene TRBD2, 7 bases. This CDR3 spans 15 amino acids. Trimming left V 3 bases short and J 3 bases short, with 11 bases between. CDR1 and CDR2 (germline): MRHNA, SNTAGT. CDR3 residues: CASSEGGADTGELFF. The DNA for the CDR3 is TGTGCCAGCAGTGAAGGGGGGGCGGACACCGGGGAGCTGTTTTTT.

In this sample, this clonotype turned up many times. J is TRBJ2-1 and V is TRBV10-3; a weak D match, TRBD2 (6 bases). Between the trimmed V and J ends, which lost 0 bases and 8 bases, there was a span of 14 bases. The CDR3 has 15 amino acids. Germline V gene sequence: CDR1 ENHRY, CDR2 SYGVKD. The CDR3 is CAISESEGEGDEQFF. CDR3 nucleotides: TGTGCCATCAGTGAGTCGGAGGGAGAGGGTGATGAGCAGTTCTTC.

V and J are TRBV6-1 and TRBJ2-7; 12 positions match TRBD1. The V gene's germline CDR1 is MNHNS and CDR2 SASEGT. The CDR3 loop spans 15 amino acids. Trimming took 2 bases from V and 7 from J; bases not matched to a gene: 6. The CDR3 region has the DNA TGTGCCAGCAGTGAACCCGGGACAGGGGGCAATGAGCAGTACTTC. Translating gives CASSEPGTGGNEQYF.

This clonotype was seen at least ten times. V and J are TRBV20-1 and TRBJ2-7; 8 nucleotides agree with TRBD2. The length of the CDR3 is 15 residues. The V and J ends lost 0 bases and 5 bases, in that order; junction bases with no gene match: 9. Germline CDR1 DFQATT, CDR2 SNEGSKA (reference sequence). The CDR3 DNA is TGCAGTGCTAGAGATTTCTCGCGGGAGGCCAACGAGCAGTACTTC. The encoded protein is CSARDFSREANEQYF.

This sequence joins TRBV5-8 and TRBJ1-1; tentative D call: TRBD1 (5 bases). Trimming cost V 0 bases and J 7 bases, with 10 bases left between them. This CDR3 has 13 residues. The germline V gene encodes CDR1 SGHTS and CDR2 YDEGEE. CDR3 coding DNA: TGTGCCAGCAGCTTGGAGGGGAGTGGTGAAGCTTTCTTT. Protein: CASSLEGSGEAFF.

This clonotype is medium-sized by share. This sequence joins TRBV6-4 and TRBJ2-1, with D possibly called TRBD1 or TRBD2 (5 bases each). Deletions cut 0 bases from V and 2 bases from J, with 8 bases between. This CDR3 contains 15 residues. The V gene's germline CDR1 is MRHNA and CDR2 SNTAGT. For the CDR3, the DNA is TGTGCCAGCAGTGACTCAGGGGAGCCCTACAATGAGCAGTTCTTC. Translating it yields CASSDSGEPYNEQFF.

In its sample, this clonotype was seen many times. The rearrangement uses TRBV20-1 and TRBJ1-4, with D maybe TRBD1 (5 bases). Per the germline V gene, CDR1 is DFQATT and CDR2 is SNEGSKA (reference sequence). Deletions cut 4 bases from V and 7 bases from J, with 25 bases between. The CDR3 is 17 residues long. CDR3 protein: CSAKSGDPVILGEKLFF. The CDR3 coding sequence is TGCAGTGCTAAGAGTGGGGACCCCGTAATCTTGGGTGAAAAACTGTTTTTT.

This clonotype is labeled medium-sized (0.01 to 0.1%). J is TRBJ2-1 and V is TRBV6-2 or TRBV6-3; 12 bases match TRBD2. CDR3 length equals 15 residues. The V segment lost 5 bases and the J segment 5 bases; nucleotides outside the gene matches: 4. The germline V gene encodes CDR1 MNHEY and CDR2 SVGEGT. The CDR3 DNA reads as TGTGCCAGCAGTCCCGGACTAGCGGGGAACAATGAGCAGTTCTTC. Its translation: CASSPGLAGNNEQFF.

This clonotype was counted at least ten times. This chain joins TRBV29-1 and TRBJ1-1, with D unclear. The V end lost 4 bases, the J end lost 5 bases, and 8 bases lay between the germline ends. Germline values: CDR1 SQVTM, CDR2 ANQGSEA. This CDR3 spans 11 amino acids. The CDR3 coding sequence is TGCAGCGTTGCCCCGCTAACTGAAGCTTTCTTT. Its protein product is CSVAPLTEAFF.

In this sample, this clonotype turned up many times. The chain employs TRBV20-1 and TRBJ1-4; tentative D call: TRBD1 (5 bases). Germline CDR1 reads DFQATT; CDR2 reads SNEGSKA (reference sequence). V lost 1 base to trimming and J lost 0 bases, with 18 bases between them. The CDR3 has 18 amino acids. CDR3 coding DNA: TGCAGTGCTAGAGGTCTGGGACCTTCGTCTGCAACTAATGAAAAACTGTTTTTT. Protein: CSARGLGPSSATNEKLFF.

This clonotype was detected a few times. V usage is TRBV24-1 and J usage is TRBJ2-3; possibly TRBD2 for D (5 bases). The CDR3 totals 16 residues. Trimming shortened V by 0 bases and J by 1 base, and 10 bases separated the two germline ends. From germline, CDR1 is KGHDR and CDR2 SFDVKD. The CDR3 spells CATSDLPGKRTDTQYF. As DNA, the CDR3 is TGTGCCACCAGTGATTTGCCGGGAAAACGCACAGATACGCAGTATTTT.

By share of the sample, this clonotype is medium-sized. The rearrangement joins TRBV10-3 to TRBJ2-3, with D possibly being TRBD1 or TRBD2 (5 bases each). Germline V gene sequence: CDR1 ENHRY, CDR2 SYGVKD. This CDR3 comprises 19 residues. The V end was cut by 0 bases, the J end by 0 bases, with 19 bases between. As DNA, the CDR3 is TGTGCCATCAGTGAGTCAATCCCCTGGGACCGTACTAGCACAGATACGCAGTATTTT. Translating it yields CAISESIPWDRTSTDTQYF.